These 12 T cell receptor beta chains were all obtained from the same sample, sequenced in a study of shared clonotypes between healthy human individuals. Using immunoSEQ multiplex PCR, the repertoire was profiled, and TCRdb retains in-frame clones only, with some absent. The table has 1.5 million to 2.5 million clones, about 95% seen once. Naive CD8 cells were CD45RO-negative, positively selected for CCR7, excluding terminally differentiated effector memory CD45RA+ cells. The sequencing input was naive CD8+ T cells sorted from blood. The receptors were sampled from a man aged 18 to 29 in good health.

In the case of this clone: Other DNA sequences in this sample translate to the same CDR3. V is TRBV10-3 and J is TRBJ1-1, with D uncertain. The V end lost 6 bases, the J end lost 1 base, and 3 bases lay between the germline ends. The CDR3 totals 11 residues. CDR1 and CDR2 (germline): ENHRY, SYGVKD. This CDR3 is CAIRENTEAFF. As DNA, the CDR3 is TGTGCCATCAGGGAGAACACTGAAGCTTTCTTT.

V is TRBV7-9 and J is TRBJ2-7; TRBD1 aligns across 9 bases. Per the germline V gene, CDR1 is SEHNR and CDR2 is FQNEAQ (reference sequence). The CDR3 runs to 14 residues. J gave up 5 bases and V 5 bases, and 7 bases lay outside the gene matches. CDR3 sequence: CASSMGQGIDEQYF. In DNA, the CDR3 is TGTGCCAGCAGCATGGGACAGGGTATCGACGAGCAGTACTTC.

The chain employs TRBV2 and TRBJ2-1; D gene unclear. The CDR3 totals 13 residues. Trimming removed 3 bases at V and 4 bases at J, with 7 bases between. CDR1 is SNHLY, CDR2 FYNNEI, per germline. CDR3 nucleotides: TGTGCCAGCAGTGAGTATCGGTACAATGAGCAGTTCTTC. Its protein is CASSEYRYNEQFF.

The chain employs TRBV19 and TRBJ1-2, with D maybe TRBD1 (5 bases). The germline V gene has CDR1 LNHDA and CDR2 SQIVND (reference sequence). CDR3 length: 13 amino acids. V lost 1 base, J lost 2 bases, and 5 bases lay in between. CDR3 residues: CASSIAGNYGYTF. The CDR3 DNA follows: TGTGCCAGTAGTATAGCAGGGAACTATGGCTACACCTTC.

The table lists this clone with a count of one. The genes are TRBV19 and TRBJ1-5; D is undetermined. V was pared by 3 bases and J by 5 bases, with 8 bases between. Per the germline V gene, CDR1 is LNHDA and CDR2 is SQIVND (reference sequence). CDR3 length equals 13 residues. CDR3 coding DNA: TGTGCCAGTAGTATCGGGGAACATCAGCCCCAGCATTTT. The encoded protein is CASSIGEHQPQHF. The full variable domain, in which reference TRBV19 and TRBJ1-5 provide the parts outside the CDR3, is DGGITQSPKYLFRKEGQNVTLSCEQNLNHDAMYWYRQDPGQGLRLIYYSQIVNDFQKGDIAEGYSVSREKKESFPLTVTSAQKNPTAFYLCASSIGEHQPQHFGDGTRLSIL.

The chain has TRBV27 and TRBJ2-7; 7 nucleotides match TRBD1. The CDR3 runs 17 residues. Germline V gene sequence: CDR1 MNHEY, CDR2 SMNVEV (reference sequence). J was trimmed by 5 bases and V by 2 bases; bases with no gene match: 15. CDR3 amino acids: CASSLSPGTAFLHEQYF. CDR3 bases: TGTGCCAGCAGTTTAAGTCCAGGGACAGCCTTTCTACACGAGCAGTACTTC.

The chain employs TRBV6-6 and TRBJ2-7; TRBD2 agrees at 10 bases. Germline CDR1 MNHNY, CDR2 SVGAGI (reference sequence). CDR3 length equals 13 residues. The ends lost 7 bases at V and 6 bases at J; junction bases unmatched: 6. CDR3 sequence (DNA): TGTGCCAGCACGGGACTAGCGATTTTCGAGCAGTACTTC. Encoded protein: CASTGLAIFEQYF.

V and J are TRBV10-3 and TRBJ1-6; 7 bases are shared with TRBD1. Germline V gene data show CDR1 as ENHRY and CDR2 as SYGVKD. The CDR3 length is 14 residues. Trimming removed 2 bases from V and 6 bases from J; junction bases left unmatched: 1. CDR3 sequence: CAISEGDSNSPLHF. Here the CDR3 DNA reads TGTGCCATCAGTGAGGGGGACAGTAATTCACCCCTCCACTTT.

This CDR3 is CASTKIQGARYNEQFF. In DNA form, the CDR3 reads TGTGCCAGCACCAAAATACAGGGGGCTCGCTACAATGAGCAGTTCTTC. The V and J genes are TRBV7-2 and TRBJ2-1, with 9 nucleotides matching TRBD1. This CDR3 has 16 residues. V shed 7 bases and J 3 bases; nucleotides not matched to a gene: 10. Germline V gene data show CDR1 as SGHTA and CDR2 as FQGNSA.

Worth noting for this clone: Other DNA sequences within the sample encode an identical CDR3. V usage is TRBV11-3 and J usage is TRBJ2-1, with D uncertain. The CDR3 consists of 11 residues. Trimming removed 3 bases at V and 7 bases at J, with 4 bases between. Germline V lookup: CDR1 SGHNT, CDR2 YENEEA. Here the CDR3 reads CASSFGNEQFF. DNA of the CDR3: TGTGCCAGCAGCTTCGGTAATGAGCAGTTCTTC.

This chain links TRBV27 with TRBJ2-5; D is ambiguous. The CDR3 extends over 14 amino acids. From germline, CDR1 is MNHEY and CDR2 SMNVEV (reference sequence). Trimming stripped 5 bases from V and 3 bases from J, with 13 bases between. The CDR3 spells CASSPTWVEETQYF. The CDR3 bases are TGTGCCAGCAGTCCGACATGGGTGGAAGAGACCCAGTACTTC.

Notes on this clone: Different DNA sequences within this sample yield the same CDR3. The genes are TRBV7-9 and TRBJ2-7; D gene ambiguous. Germline CDR1 is SEHNR and CDR2 is FQNEAQ (reference sequence). CDR3 length: 14 residues. Trimming removed 1 base at V and 2 bases at J, with 9 bases between. DNA for the CDR3: TGTGCCAGCAGCTTAGTTGGTACTACCTACGAGCAGTACTTC. This translates into CASSLVGTTYEQYF.